This T cell receptor beta chain came from a study of cytomegalovirus exposure and HLA in healthy donors. The study, taken as a whole, reports: Cytomegalovirus status, reportedly, was diagnosed with high specificity and sensitivity by the classifier. The majority of CMV-associated TCR beta chains were reported as apparently HLA-restricted in a later analysis. Listed as cytomegalovirus-associated were roughly 180 TCR beta chains.

This clone came up a few times. Its antigen is undetermined. The CDR3 is made up of 14 amino acids. Trimming stripped 4 bases from V and 5 bases from J, with 11 bases between. Per the germline V gene, CDR1 is MNHEY and CDR2 is SMNVEV (reference sequence). Vbeta (60) and Jbeta (13) primers were used in the PCR. Only in-frame clones appear in the TCRdb table, and some are missing; sequencing was by immunoSEQ multiplex PCR. Of 150,000 to 200,000 clones in the sample, 80% to 85% are singletons; the top ten hold more than 7%. The TCR sequence derives from a male donor in good health and CMV-seropositive. The specimen was PBMCs. The chain combines TRBV27 with TRBJ1-4; D not resolved. Here the CDR3 reads CASSSWAENEKLFF. CDR3 DNA: TGTGCCAGCAGTTCCTGGGCAGAGAATGAAAAACTGTTTTTT.